This passage covers 24 T cell receptor beta chains from one sample sequenced in a study of PD-L1 blockade in urothelial cancer. Some clones are missing from TCRdb's copy, which holds only in-frame ones; the method was immunoSEQ multiplex PCR. The table lists 70,000 or so clones, approximately 80% of them singletons. The specimen comprised PBMCs, sampled around atezolizumab (anti-PD-L1) treatment. The receptors derive from a man between 65 and 79 years old with urothelial cancer.

V usage is TRBV27 and J usage is TRBJ2-7; 9 bases map to TRBD1. This CDR3 is built from 16 residues. V shed 6 bases and J 2 bases; nucleotides not matched to a gene: 11. Germline V gene lookup returns CDR1 MNHEY and CDR2 SMNVEV (reference sequence). Here the CDR3 DNA reads TGTGCCAGCAGACGGGCAGGGACAGGGTCCCCCTACGAGCAGTACTTC. This codes for CASRRAGTGSPYEQYF.

This clone was observed a single time. The chain recombines TRBV2 with TRBJ2-7; a weak D match, TRBD2 (6 bases). The germline gives CDR1 SNHLY, CDR2 FYNNEI. V lost 4 bases and J lost 1, with 11 bases in between. The CDR3 loop spans 14 amino acids. CDR3 in amino acids: CASSGLADSYEQYF. CDR3 DNA sequence: TGTGCCAGCAGTGGGTTAGCGGATTCCTACGAGCAGTACTTC.

This clone came up a few times. This chain links TRBV28 with TRBJ2-3; 8 bases match TRBD1. Germline V gives CDR1 MDHEN, CDR2 SYDVKM. This CDR3 contains 15 residues. After removal of 6 bases from V and 0 bases from J, the junction contained 5 bases not matched to a gene. The DNA for the CDR3 is TGTGCCAGCAGGAAACAGGGGGTAAGCACAGATACGCAGTATTTT. Translating gives CASRKQGVSTDTQYF.

The sample holds a few counts of this clone. The chain employs TRBV6-6 and TRBJ1-2; D not resolved. The length of the CDR3 is 15 residues. V lost 0 bases to trimming and J lost 4 bases, with 12 bases between them. Germline V gene sequence: CDR1 MNHNY, CDR2 SVGAGI (reference sequence). The DNA of the CDR3 is TGTGCCAGCAGTTACTCGGAGGTCAGCCCCTATGGCTACACCTTC. Amino acids: CASSYSEVSPYGYTF.

The J gene is TRBJ2-5, the V gene TRBV7-9; a possible D gene is TRBD1 (7 bases). Trimming cost V 5 bases and J 5 bases, with 12 bases left between them. Germline V CDR1 and CDR2: SEHNR, FQNEAQ (reference sequence). The CDR3 loop spans 13 amino acids. The chain's CDR3 is CASSPGGWETQYF. The CDR3, as DNA: TGTGCCAGCAGCCCAGGGGGGTGGGAGACCCAGTACTTC.

The sample holds one count of this clone. This chain joins TRBV7-2 and TRBJ2-7; the D gene is possibly TRBD1 (6 bases). The CDR3 extends over 16 amino acids. Germline V gene lookup returns CDR1 SGHTA and CDR2 FQGNSA. Trimming stripped 0 bases from V and 3 bases from J, with 15 bases between. The CDR3 region has the DNA TGTGCCAGCAGCTTAGCGGGGGCGTCTGGGGGCTACGAGCAGTACTTC. This translates into CASSLAGASGGYEQYF. Complete variable domain (other parts from reference TRBV7-2 and TRBJ2-7): GAGVSQSPSNKVTEKGKDVELRCDPISGHTALYWYRQSLGQGLEFLIYFQGNSAPDKSGLPSDRFSAERTGGSVSTLTIQRTQQEDSAVYLCASSLAGASGGYEQYFGPGTRLTVT.

CDR3 sequence (DNA): TGTGCCAGCAGTCGTACAGGGTCAACTAATGAAAAACTGTTTTTT. It codes for CASSRTGSTNEKLFF. The chain links TRBV6-5 to TRBJ1-4; possibly TRBD1 for D (6 bases). CDR1 and CDR2 from the germline V gene are MNHEY and SVGAGI. The CDR3 consists of 15 residues. The V gene lost 5 bases and the J gene lost 0 bases, with 10 bases spanning the gap.

The chain links TRBV7-9 to TRBJ1-3, with a possible D match to TRBD1 (6 bases). This CDR3 contains 13 residues. Per germline, CDR1 SEHNR and CDR2 FQNEAQ (reference sequence). V was pared by 11 bases and J by 4 bases, with 15 bases between. The CDR3 DNA reads TGTGCCTTGGGGGGGGCGCCCGGAAACACCATATATTTT. Amino acid sequence: CALGGAPGNTIYF. The full variable domain, with the rest looked up from reference TRBV7-9 and TRBJ1-3, is DTGVSQNPRHKITKRGQNVTFRCDPISEHNRLYWYRQTLGQGPEFLTYFQNEAQLEKSRLLSDRFSAERPKGSFSTLEIQRTEQGDSAMYLCALGGAPGNTIYFGEGSWLTVV.

This clone was detected once. V and J are TRBV7-9 and TRBJ2-7, with D maybe TRBD1 (6 bases). Trimming shortened V by 5 bases and J by 7 bases, and 15 bases separated the two germline ends. Germline CDR1 reads SEHNR; CDR2 reads FQNEAQ (reference sequence). The CDR3 runs 13 residues. The CDR3, as DNA: TGTGCCAGCAGCCCGGACAGCTTTGCTGAGCAGTACTTC. The encoded protein is CASSPDSFAEQYF.

The chain employs TRBV11-2 and TRBJ2-3, with unresolved D. V was trimmed by 2 bases and J by 1 base, leaving 13 bases between them. Germline CDR1 reads SGHAT; CDR2 reads FQNNGV. This CDR3 is 16 amino acids long. CDR3 sequence: CASSLIWRRGTDTQYF. The CDR3 coding sequence is TGTGCCAGCAGCTTAATTTGGCGCCGGGGCACAGATACGCAGTATTTT.

The chain is built from TRBV7-3 and TRBJ2-1, with 10 bases matching TRBD2. J was trimmed by 10 bases and V by 4 bases; bases with no gene match: 10. The germline V gene encodes CDR1 SGHTA and CDR2 FQGTGA. There are 15 residues in the CDR3. DNA for the CDR3: TGTGCCAGCAGCTCAATAGCGGGAGGTCGTGACGAGCAGTTCTTC. It is translated as CASSSIAGGRDEQFF.

J is TRBJ1-4 and V is TRBV6-6; possibly TRBD1 for D (5 bases). This CDR3 has 15 amino acids. The germline gives CDR1 MNHNY, CDR2 SVGAGI (reference sequence). The V end lost 5 bases, the J end lost 8 bases, and 18 bases lay between the germline ends. The chain's CDR3 is CASSPPPFGGEKLFF. The CDR3 nucleotides are TGTGCCAGCAGTCCCCCCCCATTCGGGGGAGAAAAACTGTTTTTT.

This clone showed up just once. The V and J genes are TRBV30 and TRBJ1-5; 7 bases map to TRBD1. The V and J ends lost 1 base and 1 base, in that order; junction bases with no gene match: 4. Germline V gives CDR1 GTSNPN, CDR2 SVGIG (reference sequence). The CDR3 has 15 amino acids. The CDR3 DNA reads TGTGCCTGGAGTGACCCCAGGGGGAGCAATCAGCCCCAGCATTTT. Translated: CAWSDPRGSNQPQHF.

The chain uses TRBV7-7 and TRBJ2-1, with 8 bases lining up with TRBD1. This CDR3 comprises 13 residues. Looked up from germline, CDR1 is SSHAT and CDR2 is FNYEAQ (reference sequence). J gave up 6 bases and V 5 bases, and 3 bases lay outside the gene matches. CDR3 region: CASSKGQANEQFF. CDR3 in DNA: TGTGCCAGCAGCAAGGGACAGGCCAATGAGCAGTTCTTC.

This chain connects TRBV25-1 to TRBJ2-1; 12 positions agree with TRBD2. Germline V gives CDR1 MGHDK, CDR2 SYGVNS. The trim removed 4 bases at V and 4 bases at J, leaving 5 bases unmatched. The length of the CDR3 is 16 residues. The CDR3 loop is CASSALAGGWYNEQFF. DNA of the CDR3: TGTGCCAGCAGTGCCCTAGCGGGAGGGTGGTACAATGAGCAGTTCTTC.

The chain carries TRBV5-4 and TRBJ2-6; 7 bases align to TRBD1. Germline CDR1 SGHNT, CDR2 YYREEE (reference sequence). The V and J ends lost 1 base and 2 bases, in that order; junction bases with no gene match: 6. This CDR3 contains 17 residues. For the CDR3, the DNA is TGTGCCAGCAGCTTGAAGGGGGCGAGCGCTGGGGCCAACGTCCTGACTTTC. Translating gives CASSLKGASAGANVLTF.

V is TRBV7-7 and J is TRBJ2-1, with 14 positions matching TRBD2. The CDR3 has 16 residues. In germline, CDR1 is SSHAT, CDR2 FNYEAQ (reference sequence). J lost 8 bases, V lost 5 bases, and 8 bases had no gene match. Here the CDR3 DNA reads TGTGCCAGCAGCCCGGGACTAGCGGGAGTTAGGGATGAGCAGTTCTTC. It encodes CASSPGLAGVRDEQFF.

The chain couples TRBV6-5 to TRBJ1-1; tentatively, D is TRBD1 (6 bases). With 2 bases removed from V and 0 bases from J, the gap between germline ends came to 7 bases. Per germline, CDR1 MNHEY and CDR2 SVGAGI. The CDR3 is made up of 14 amino acids. The CDR3 here is CASSYRGLNTEAFF. DNA of the CDR3: TGTGCCAGCAGTTACAGGGGGTTGAACACTGAAGCTTTCTTT.

The chain uses TRBV5-6 and TRBJ1-1; D gene ambiguous. Germline assignment: CDR1 SGHDT and CDR2 YYEEEE. CDR3 size: 14 residues. The V gene lost 1 base and the J gene lost 1 base, with 8 bases spanning the gap. This CDR3 is CASSLMGRNTEAFF. CDR3 DNA sequence: TGTGCCAGCAGCTTGATGGGGAGGAACACTGAAGCTTTCTTT.

The chain recombines TRBV7-2 with TRBJ2-7; 7 bases are shared with TRBD2. The V gene end was trimmed by 1 base and the J gene end by 2 bases; junction bases not matched to a gene: 5. This CDR3 comprises 15 residues. In germline, CDR1 is SGHTA, CDR2 FQGNSA. Written as DNA, the CDR3 is TGTGCCAGCAGCTTAGTGGCGGGAGTAACCTACGAGCAGTACTTC. Translation gives CASSLVAGVTYEQYF.

V and J are TRBV28 and TRBJ1-1; D call uncertain. The length of the CDR3 is 16 residues. Germline V gives CDR1 MDHEN, CDR2 SYDVKM. V lost 5 bases and J 1 base, leaving 17 bases between the germline ends. CDR3 sequence (DNA): TGTGCCAGCAGTCCGCCCCGCGTGGGCTCGAACACTGAAGCTTTCTTT. Its protein is CASSPPRVGSNTEAFF.

The V and J genes are TRBV5-5 and TRBJ2-7, with 12 bases fitting TRBD2. The CDR3 length is 17 residues. Per germline, CDR1 SGHKS and CDR2 YYEKEE (reference sequence). V lost 1 base and J lost 1; bases outside the gene matches: 6. In nucleotides, the CDR3 is TGTGCCAGCAGCTTGAAGACTAGCGGGAGATCGTCCTACGAGCAGTACTTC. It specifies CASSLKTSGRSSYEQYF.

The chain is built from TRBV19 and TRBJ2-1, with D maybe TRBD1 (5 bases). The V end lost 5 bases, the J end lost 5 bases, and 10 bases lay between the germline ends. This CDR3 has 13 residues. Per the germline V gene, CDR1 is LNHDA and CDR2 is SQIVND (reference sequence). CDR3 sequence (DNA): TGTGCCAGTAGTCAAGACAGACACAATGAGCAGTTCTTC. It codes for CASSQDRHNEQFF.

The chain links TRBV28 to TRBJ2-3; 10 nucleotides match TRBD2. Germline CDR1 reads MDHEN; CDR2 reads SYDVKM. Trimming removed 7 bases from V and 8 bases from J; junction bases left unmatched: 12. CDR3 length: 15 residues. CDR3 amino acids: CASTPIELAGVTQYF. CDR3 bases: TGTGCCAGCACCCCCATCGAGCTAGCGGGAGTTACGCAGTATTTT.